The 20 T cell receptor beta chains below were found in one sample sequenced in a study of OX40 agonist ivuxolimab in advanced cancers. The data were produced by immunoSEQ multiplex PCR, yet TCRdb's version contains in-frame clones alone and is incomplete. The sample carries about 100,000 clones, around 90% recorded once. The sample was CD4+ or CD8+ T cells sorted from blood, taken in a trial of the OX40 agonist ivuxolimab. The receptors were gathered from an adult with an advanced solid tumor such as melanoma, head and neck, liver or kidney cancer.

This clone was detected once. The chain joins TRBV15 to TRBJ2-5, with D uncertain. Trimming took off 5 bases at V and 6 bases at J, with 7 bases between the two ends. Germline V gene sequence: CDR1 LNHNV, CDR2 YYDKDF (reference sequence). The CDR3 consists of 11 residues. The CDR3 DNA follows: TGTGCCACCAGCGTTTTGCAGACCCAGTACTTC. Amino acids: CATSVLQTQYF.

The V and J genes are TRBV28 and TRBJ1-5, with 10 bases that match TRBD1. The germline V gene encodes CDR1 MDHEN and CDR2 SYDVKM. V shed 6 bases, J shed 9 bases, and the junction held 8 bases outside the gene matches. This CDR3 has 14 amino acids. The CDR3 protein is CASRGQGERGPQHF. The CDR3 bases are TGTGCCAGCAGAGGACAGGGGGAGCGGGGGCCCCAGCATTTT.

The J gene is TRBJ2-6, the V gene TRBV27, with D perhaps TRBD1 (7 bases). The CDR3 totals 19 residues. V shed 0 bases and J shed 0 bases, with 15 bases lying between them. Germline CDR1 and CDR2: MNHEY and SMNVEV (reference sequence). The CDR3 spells CASSLSWGDSISGANVLTF. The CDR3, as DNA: TGTGCCAGCAGTTTATCTTGGGGGGACAGCATCTCTGGGGCCAACGTCCTGACTTTC.

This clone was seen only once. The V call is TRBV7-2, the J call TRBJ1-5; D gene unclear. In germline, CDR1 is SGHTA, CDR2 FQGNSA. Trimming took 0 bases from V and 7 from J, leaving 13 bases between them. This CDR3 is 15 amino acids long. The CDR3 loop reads CASSLAGIKVQPQHF. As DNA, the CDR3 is TGTGCCAGCAGCTTAGCGGGGATTAAGGTACAGCCCCAGCATTTT.

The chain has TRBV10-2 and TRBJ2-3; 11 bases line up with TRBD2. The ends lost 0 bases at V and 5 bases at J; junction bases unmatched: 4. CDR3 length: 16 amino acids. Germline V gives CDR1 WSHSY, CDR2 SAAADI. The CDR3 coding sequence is TGCGCCAGCAGTGAGTCAGTAGCGGGGGGGTTAGATACGCAGTATTTT. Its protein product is CASSESVAGGLDTQYF.

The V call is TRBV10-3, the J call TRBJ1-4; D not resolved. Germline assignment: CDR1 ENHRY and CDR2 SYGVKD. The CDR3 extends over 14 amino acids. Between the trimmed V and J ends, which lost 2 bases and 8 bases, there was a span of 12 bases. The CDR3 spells CAISEAGVVEKLFF. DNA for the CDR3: TGTGCCATCAGTGAGGCTGGGGTCGTCGAAAAACTGTTTTTT.

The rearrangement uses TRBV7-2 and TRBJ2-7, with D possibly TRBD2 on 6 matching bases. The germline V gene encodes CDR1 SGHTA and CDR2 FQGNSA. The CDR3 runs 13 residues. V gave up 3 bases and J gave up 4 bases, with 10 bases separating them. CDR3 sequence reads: CASSFLGLYEQYF. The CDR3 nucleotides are TGTGCCAGCAGCTTCCTGGGACTGTACGAGCAGTACTTC.

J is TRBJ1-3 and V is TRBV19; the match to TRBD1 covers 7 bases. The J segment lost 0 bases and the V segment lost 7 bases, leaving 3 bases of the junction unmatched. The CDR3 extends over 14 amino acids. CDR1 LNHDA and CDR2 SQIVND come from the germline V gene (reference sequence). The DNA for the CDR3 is TGTGCCAGTACCAGGGGGGGCTCTGGAAACACCATATATTTT. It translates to CASTRGGSGNTIYF.

Here the CDR3 reads CASSATGQATDTQYF. The CDR3 DNA follows: TGCGCCAGCAGCGCGACGGGACAAGCCACAGATACGCAGTATTTT. V and J are TRBV4-1 and TRBJ2-3; possibly TRBD1 for D (6 bases). The V gene's germline CDR1 is MGHRA and CDR2 YSYEKL. The CDR3 covers 15 residues. Trimming removed 5 bases at V and 2 bases at J, with 14 bases between.

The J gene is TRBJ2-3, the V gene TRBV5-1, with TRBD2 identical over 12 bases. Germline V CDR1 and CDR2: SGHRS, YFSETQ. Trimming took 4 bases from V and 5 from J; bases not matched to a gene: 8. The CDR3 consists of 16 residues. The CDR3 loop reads CASSLSLAGGVDTQYF. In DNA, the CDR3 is TGCGCCAGCAGCCTATCACTAGCGGGAGGTGTAGATACGCAGTATTTT.

The CDR3 spells CASSRGLAGSYEQYF. The CDR3 DNA is TGTGCCAGCAGTCGAGGACTAGCGGGTTCCTACGAGCAGTACTTC. V usage is TRBV14 and J usage is TRBJ2-7; 11 nucleotides align to TRBD2. Germline V gives CDR1 SGHDN, CDR2 FVKESK. J gave up 1 base and V 6 bases, and 5 bases lay outside the gene matches. The CDR3 is made up of 15 amino acids.

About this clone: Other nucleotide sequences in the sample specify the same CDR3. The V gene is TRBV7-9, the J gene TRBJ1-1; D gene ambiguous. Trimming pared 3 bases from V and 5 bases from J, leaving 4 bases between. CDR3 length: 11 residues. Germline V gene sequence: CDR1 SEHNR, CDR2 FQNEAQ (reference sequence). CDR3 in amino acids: CASSLGTEAFF. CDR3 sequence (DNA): TGTGCCAGCAGCTTGGGGACTGAAGCTTTCTTT.

CDR3 residues: CASSLGGEFSGANVLTF. The CDR3 nucleotides read TGTGCCAGCAGCTTAGGTGGGGAATTCAGTGGGGCCAACGTCCTGACTTTC. The chain recombines TRBV7-6 with TRBJ2-6; D call uncertain. Germline CDR1 and CDR2: SGHVS and FNYEAQ. The CDR3 runs to 17 residues. V was cut by 1 base and J by 3 bases, with 13 bases left in between.

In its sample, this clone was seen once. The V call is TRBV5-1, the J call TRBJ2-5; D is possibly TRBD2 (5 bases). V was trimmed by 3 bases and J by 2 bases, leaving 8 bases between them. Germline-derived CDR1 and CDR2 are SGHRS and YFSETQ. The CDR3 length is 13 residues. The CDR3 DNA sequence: TGCGCCAGCAGCTCCGAGGGTCAAGAGACCCAGTACTTC. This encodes CASSSEGQETQYF. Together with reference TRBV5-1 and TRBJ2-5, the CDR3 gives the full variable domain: KAGVTQTPRYLIKTRGQQVTLSCSPISGHRSVSWYQQTPGQGLQFLFEYFSETQRNKGNFPGRFSGRQFSNSRSEMNVSTLELGDSALYLCASSSEGQETQYFGPGTRLLVL.

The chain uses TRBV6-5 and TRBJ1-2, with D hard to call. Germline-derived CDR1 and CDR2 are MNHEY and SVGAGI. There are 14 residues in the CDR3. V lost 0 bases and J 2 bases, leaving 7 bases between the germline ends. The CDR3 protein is CASSYSILNYGYTF. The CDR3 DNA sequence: TGTGCCAGCAGTTACTCAATCTTGAACTATGGCTACACCTTC.

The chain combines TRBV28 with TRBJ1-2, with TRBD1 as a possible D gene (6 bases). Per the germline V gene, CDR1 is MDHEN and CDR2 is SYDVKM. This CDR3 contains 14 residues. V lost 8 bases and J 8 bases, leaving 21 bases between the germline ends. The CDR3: CASRGGQLVRGYTF. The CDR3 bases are TGTGCCAGCCGGGGGGGGCAACTCGTAAGGGGCTACACCTTC.

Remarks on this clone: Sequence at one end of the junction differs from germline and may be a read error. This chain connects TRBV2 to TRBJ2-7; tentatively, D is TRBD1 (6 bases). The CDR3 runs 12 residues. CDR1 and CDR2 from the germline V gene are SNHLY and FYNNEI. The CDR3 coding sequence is TGTGCCAGCAGTGGACAGGCCAGCGAGGAGTACTTC. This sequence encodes CASSGQASEEYF. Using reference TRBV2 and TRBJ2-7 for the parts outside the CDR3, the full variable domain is EPEVTQTPSHQVTQMGQEVILRCVPISNHLYFYWYRQILGQKVEFLVSFYNNEISEKSEIFDDQFSVERPDGSNFTLKIRSTKLEDSAMYFCASSGQASEEYFGPGTRLTVT.

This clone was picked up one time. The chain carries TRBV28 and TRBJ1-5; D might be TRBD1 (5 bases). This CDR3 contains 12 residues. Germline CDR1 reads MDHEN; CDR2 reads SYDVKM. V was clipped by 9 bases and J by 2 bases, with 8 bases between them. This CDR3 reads CASLGRNQPQHF. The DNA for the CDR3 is TGTGCCAGTCTGGGGCGCAATCAGCCCCAGCATTTT.

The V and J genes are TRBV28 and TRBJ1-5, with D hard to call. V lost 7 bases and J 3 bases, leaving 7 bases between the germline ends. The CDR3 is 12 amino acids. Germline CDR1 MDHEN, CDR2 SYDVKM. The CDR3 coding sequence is TGTGCCAGCAATACATTCAATCAGCCCCAGCATTTT. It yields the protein CASNTFNQPQHF. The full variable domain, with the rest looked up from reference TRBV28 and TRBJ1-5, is DVKVTQSSRYLVKRTGEKVFLECVQDMDHENMFWYRQDPGLGLRLIYFSYDVKMKEKGDIPEGYSVSREKKERFSLILESASTNQTSMYLCASNTFNQPQHFGDGTRLSIL.

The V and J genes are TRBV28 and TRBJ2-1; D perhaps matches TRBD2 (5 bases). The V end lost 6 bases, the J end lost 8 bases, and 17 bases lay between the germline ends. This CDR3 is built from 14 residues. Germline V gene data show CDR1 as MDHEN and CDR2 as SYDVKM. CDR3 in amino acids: CASSPDGGWDEQFF. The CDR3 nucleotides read TGTGCCAGCAGCCCCGACGGAGGTTGGGATGAGCAGTTCTTC.